The 17 T cell receptor beta chains listed next were all sequenced from one sample in a study of human T cells and chemical hapten exposure. Documented time point: patch test 1, 2 weeks after DPC sensitization. The treatment here: therapeutic diphenylcyclopropenone sensitization with weekly scalp DPC. MiXCR was run by TCRdb on the RACE reads, yielding one entry per CDR3 protein. The profile shows 350,000 or so distinct CDR3 sequences, roughly 6.9% of them singletons. The sample consisted of whole blood, taken in connection with sensitization to the hapten diphenylcyclopropenone (DPC). The receptors come from a woman between 18 and 29 years old with alopecia areata. Some clones in this sample may be carry-over from other donors' samples.

This clonotype showed up just a few times. The genes are TRBV6-6 and TRBJ1-2, with no clear D. V lost 2 bases, J lost 5 bases, and 21 bases lay in between. CDR1 and CDR2 from the germline V gene are MNHNY and SVGAGI (reference sequence). The CDR3 runs 17 residues. CDR3 bases: TGTGCCAGCAGTTACCCCCCCCTGGAGGTGCCGGAGTATGGCTACACCTTC. Its translation is CASSYPPLEVPEYGYTF.

This chain links TRBV10-3 with TRBJ1-6, with no clear D. CDR3 length: 13 amino acids. V dropped 1 base and J dropped 10 bases, with 8 bases sitting between them. Per germline, CDR1 ENHRY and CDR2 SYGVKD. The CDR3 region is CAISEFLRSPLHF. DNA of the CDR3: TGTGCCATCAGTGAGTTCCTTAGGTCACCCCTCCACTTT.

This clonotype has more than one count but fewer than ten. This chain links TRBV6-2 or TRBV6-3 with TRBJ2-3; D is unresolved. Germline V gene sequence: CDR1 MNHEY, CDR2 SVGEGT. The CDR3 is made up of 13 amino acids. Trimming took 6 bases from V and 2 from J, leaving 9 bases between them. CDR3 sequence: CASRESLTDTQYF. For the CDR3, the DNA is TGTGCCAGCAGAGAATCCCTCACAGATACGCAGTATTTT.

This clonotype was counted between two and nine times. This chain connects TRBV7-8 to TRBJ1-3; D remains unclear. Germline assignment: CDR1 SGHVS and CDR2 FQNEAQ. This CDR3 region has 13 residues. Between the trimmed V and J ends, which lost 0 bases and 7 bases, there was a span of 7 bases. The CDR3 nucleotides are TGTGCCAGCAGCTTAGCGCGGGGTAACACCATATATTTT. Protein sequence: CASSLARGNTIYF.

Here the CDR3 reads CASSLEGVRTDTQYF. In DNA, the CDR3 is TGCGCCAGCAGCTTGGAAGGGGTACGCACAGATACGCAGTATTTT. This rearrangement joins TRBV5-1 to TRBJ2-3; possibly TRBD1 for D (5 bases). The CDR3 runs to 15 residues. Trimming shortened V by 0 bases and J by 1 base, and 9 bases separated the two germline ends. In germline, CDR1 is SGHRS, CDR2 YFSETQ. Complete variable domain (other parts from reference TRBV5-1 and TRBJ2-3): KAGVTQTPRYLIKTRGQQVTLSCSPISGHRSVSWYQQTPGQGLQFLFEYFSETQRNKGNFPGRFSGRQFSNSRSEMNVSTLELGDSALYLCASSLEGVRTDTQYFGPGTRLTVL.

This clonotype has a count of ten or more. The chain combines TRBV15 with TRBJ2-5; TRBD2 agrees at 7 bases. Germline V gene lookup returns CDR1 LNHNV and CDR2 YYDKDF (reference sequence). The CDR3 is 14 amino acids. The V and J ends lost 0 bases and 4 bases, in that order; junction bases with no gene match: 2. The DNA of the CDR3 is TGTGCCACCAGCAGAGACCGGGAGGTAGAGACCCAGTACTTC. Translating it yields CATSRDREVETQYF.

This clonotype was detected a few times. The V call is TRBV6-2 or TRBV6-3, the J call TRBJ2-1, with 9 positions matching TRBD2. Looked up from germline, CDR1 is MNHEY and CDR2 is SVGEGT. The ends lost 3 bases at V and 4 bases at J; junction bases unmatched: 4. CDR3 length: 15 residues. CDR3 amino acids: CASSYRGGGYNEQFF. The DNA of the CDR3 is TGTGCCAGCAGTTATCGCGGGGGGGGATACAATGAGCAGTTCTTC.

This clonotype was picked up a small number of times. The rearrangement links TRBV7-4 to TRBJ2-5, with 12 bases identical to TRBD1. In germline, CDR1 is SGHVT, CDR2 SQSDAQ. This CDR3 has 16 residues. V was clipped by 5 bases and J by 4 bases; unmatched bases: 8. The CDR3 bases are TGTGCCAGCAGCCCCCCGGGACAGGGGGCTTTAGAGACCCAGTACTTC. Translating gives CASSPPGQGALETQYF.

The chain recombines TRBV12-3 or TRBV12-4 with TRBJ2-1; a possible D gene is TRBD1 (6 bases). This CDR3 comprises 16 residues. Trimming took 3 bases from V and 0 from J, leaving 12 bases between them. In nucleotides, the CDR3 is TGTGCCAGCAGTTTTCGGGTGGGGGCCTCCTACAATGAGCAGTTCTTC. Its protein product is CASSFRVGASYNEQFF.

The gene calls are TRBV29-1 and TRBJ1-1; D may be TRBD1 (5 bases). V was pared by 4 bases and J by 5 bases, with 11 bases between. This CDR3 contains 12 residues. Germline V lookup: CDR1 SQVTM, CDR2 ANQGSEA. CDR3 sequence reads: CSVVMGRTEAFF. CDR3 in DNA: TGCAGCGTTGTAATGGGGCGGACTGAAGCTTTCTTT.

This rearrangement joins TRBV6-5 to TRBJ2-5; 9 nucleotides align to TRBD2. Per the germline V gene, CDR1 is MNHEY and CDR2 is SVGAGI. Germline trimming cut 2 bases from V and 6 bases from J; bases unmatched to any gene: 10. The CDR3 runs 16 residues. The CDR3 DNA is TGTGCCAGCAGTTACGATGGCGGGGGGGCTGTAAAGACCCAGTACTTC. Protein product: CASSYDGGGAVKTQYF.

The J gene is TRBJ2-2, the V gene TRBV3-1, with 8 bases lining up with TRBD2. Germline lookup yields CDR1 LGHDT and CDR2 YNNKEL (reference sequence). The ends lost 4 bases at V and 6 bases at J; junction bases unmatched: 13. This CDR3 region has 17 residues. The CDR3 sequence: CASSLTRGGVYPGELFF. CDR3 nucleotides: TGTGCCAGCAGCCTTACTCGGGGGGGAGTTTACCCCGGGGAGCTGTTTTTT.

This clonotype was detected many times. The chain employs TRBV2 and TRBJ2-2; D might be TRBD1 (5 bases). Germline-derived CDR1 and CDR2 are SNHLY and FYNNEI. Trimming left V 2 bases short and J 0 bases short, with 10 bases between. The CDR3 has 16 residues. The CDR3 loop reads CASSEQTVTNTGELFF. Written as DNA, the CDR3 is TGTGCCAGCAGTGAACAGACAGTAACGAACACCGGGGAGCTGTTTTTT.

The chain links TRBV20-1 to TRBJ1-1; no clear D gene. Trimming pared 0 bases from V and 6 bases from J, leaving 11 bases between. Germline V lookup: CDR1 DFQATT, CDR2 SNEGSKA (reference sequence). The CDR3 spans 13 residues. The CDR3: CSARDPGGSEAFF. The DNA of the CDR3 is TGCAGTGCTAGAGATCCCGGCGGGTCTGAAGCTTTCTTT.

This clonotype was counted at least ten times. V and J are TRBV10-3 and TRBJ1-1; no reliable D call. The CDR3 extends over 12 amino acids. CDR1 is ENHRY, CDR2 SYGVKD, per germline. The germline V and J ends were trimmed by 4 bases and 6 bases, with 9 bases remaining between them. The CDR3 coding sequence is TGTGCCATCAGTGCGCGGCCTCCTGAAGCTTTCTTT. Encoded protein: CAISARPPEAFF.

In this sample, this clonotype turned up many times. V usage is TRBV3-1 and J usage is TRBJ1-4, with unresolved D. V was trimmed by 1 base and J by 5 bases, leaving 11 bases between them. Germline values: CDR1 LGHDT, CDR2 YNNKEL (reference sequence). The CDR3 has 15 amino acids. CDR3 coding DNA: TGTGCCAGCAGCCAAGGATGGGCAGCGAATGAAAAACTGTTTTTT. Its translation: CASSQGWAANEKLFF.

This clonotype occurred a few times. The chain combines TRBV7-2 with TRBJ2-1, with TRBD2 matching over 10 bases. CDR3 length equals 16 residues. V lost 0 bases to trimming and J lost 8 bases; unmatched junction nucleotides: 7. Germline CDR1 reads SGHTA; CDR2 reads FQGNSA. CDR3 DNA: TGTGCCAGCAGCTTAGCAAGCGGGGGGGCCTGGGATGAGCAGTTCTTC. Translated: CASSLASGGAWDEQFF. The whole variable domain, filled in from reference TRBV7-2 and TRBJ2-1, reads GAGVSQSPSNKVTEKGKDVELRCDPISGHTALYWYRQSLGQGLEFLIYFQGNSAPDKSGLPSDRFSAERTGGSVSTLTIQRTQQEDSAVYLCASSLASGGAWDEQFFGPGTRLTVL.